The source of this T cell receptor beta chain is a study of human T cells and chemical hapten exposure. Study observations and caveats: Following DPC sensitization, TCRs present above 1 in 1000 frequency showed no change.

Time point here: pre-sensitization, week 0. Noted treatment: therapeutic diphenylcyclopropenone sensitization with weekly scalp DPC. At every patch-test visit, blood was drawn before the patch test was applied. Unfractionated whole blood was the source from which total RNA was extracted. From the RACE reads, TCRdb called clonotypes with MiXCR, one entry per CDR3 protein. The repertoire holds about 300,000 distinct CDR3 sequences, with about 5% as singletons. There are many counts of this clonotype. Its target is unknown. The TCR sequence derives from a young woman with alopecia areata. Some clones in this sample may be carry-over from other donors' samples. Source: whole blood, taken in connection with sensitization to the hapten diphenylcyclopropenone (DPC).

CDR3 sequence: CASSPPGTRETQYF. The DNA of the CDR3 is TGTGCCAGCTCACCACCGGGAACACGAGAGACCCAGTACTTC. This rearrangement joins TRBV18 to TRBJ2-5; D unresolved. Germline assignment: CDR1 KGHSH and CDR2 LQKENI. Trimming took off 0 bases at V and 4 bases at J, with 9 bases between the two ends. This CDR3 comprises 14 residues.